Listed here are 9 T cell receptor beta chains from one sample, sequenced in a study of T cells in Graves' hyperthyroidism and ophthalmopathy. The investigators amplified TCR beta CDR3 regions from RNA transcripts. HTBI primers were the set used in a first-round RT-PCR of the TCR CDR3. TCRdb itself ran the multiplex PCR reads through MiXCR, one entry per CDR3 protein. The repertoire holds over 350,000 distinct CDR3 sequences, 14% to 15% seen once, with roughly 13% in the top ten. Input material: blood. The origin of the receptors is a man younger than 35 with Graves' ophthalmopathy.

CDR3: CASSNSLSGERNEQFF. The CDR3 DNA reads as TGTGCCAGCAGTAACAGCCTTAGCGGGGAACGCAATGAGCAGTTCTTC. The chain links TRBV7-9 to TRBJ2-1, with 8 bases matching TRBD2. This CDR3 comprises 16 residues. J was trimmed by 6 bases and V by 6 bases; bases with no gene match: 13. The germline CDR1 and CDR2 sequences are SEHNR and FQNEAQ (reference sequence).

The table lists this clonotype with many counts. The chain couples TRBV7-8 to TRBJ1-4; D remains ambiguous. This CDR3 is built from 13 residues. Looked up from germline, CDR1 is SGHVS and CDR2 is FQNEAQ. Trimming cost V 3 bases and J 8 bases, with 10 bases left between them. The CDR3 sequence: CASSFAEVEKLFF. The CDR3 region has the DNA TGTGCCAGCAGCTTCGCGGAAGTGGAAAAACTGTTTTTT.

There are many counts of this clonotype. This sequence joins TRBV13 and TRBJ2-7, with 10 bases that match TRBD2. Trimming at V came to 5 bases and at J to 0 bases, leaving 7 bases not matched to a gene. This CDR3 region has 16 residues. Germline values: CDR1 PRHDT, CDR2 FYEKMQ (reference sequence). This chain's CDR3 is CASSPGLAERSYEQYF. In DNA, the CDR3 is TGTGCCAGCAGCCCCGGACTAGCGGAGCGCTCCTACGAGCAGTACTTC.

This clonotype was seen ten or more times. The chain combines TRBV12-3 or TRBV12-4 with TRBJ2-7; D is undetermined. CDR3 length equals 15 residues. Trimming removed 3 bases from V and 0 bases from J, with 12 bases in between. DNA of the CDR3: TGTGCCAGCAGTTTGGCAGCACCTAGCTCCTACGAGCAGTACTTC. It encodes CASSLAAPSSYEQYF.

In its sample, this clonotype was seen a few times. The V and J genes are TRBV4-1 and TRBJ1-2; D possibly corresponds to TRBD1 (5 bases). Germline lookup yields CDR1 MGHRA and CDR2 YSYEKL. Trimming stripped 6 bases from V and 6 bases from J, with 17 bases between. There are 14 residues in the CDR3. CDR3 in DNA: TGCGCCAGCAGGCGAACAGGTGTCGGTGATGGCTACACCTTC. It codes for CASRRTGVGDGYTF.

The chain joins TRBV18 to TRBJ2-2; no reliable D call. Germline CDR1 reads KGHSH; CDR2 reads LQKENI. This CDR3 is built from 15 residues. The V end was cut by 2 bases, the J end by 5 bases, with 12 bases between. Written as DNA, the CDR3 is TGTGCCAGCTCACCAGTAACGGTCCATACCGGGGAGCTGTTTTTT. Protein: CASSPVTVHTGELFF. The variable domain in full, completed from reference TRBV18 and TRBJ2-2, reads NAGVMQNPRHLVRRRGQEARLRCSPMKGHSHVYWYRQLPEEGLKFMVYLQKENIIDESGMPKERFSAEFPKEGPSILRIQQVVRGDSAAYFCASSPVTVHTGELFFGEGSRLTVL.

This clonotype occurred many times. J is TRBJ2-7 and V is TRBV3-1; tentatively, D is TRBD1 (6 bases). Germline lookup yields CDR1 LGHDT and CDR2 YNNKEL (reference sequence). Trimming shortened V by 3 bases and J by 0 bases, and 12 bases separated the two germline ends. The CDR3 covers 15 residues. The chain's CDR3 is CASSQVGTFSYEQYF. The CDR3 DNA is TGTGCCAGCAGCCAGGTAGGGACATTCTCCTACGAGCAGTACTTC.

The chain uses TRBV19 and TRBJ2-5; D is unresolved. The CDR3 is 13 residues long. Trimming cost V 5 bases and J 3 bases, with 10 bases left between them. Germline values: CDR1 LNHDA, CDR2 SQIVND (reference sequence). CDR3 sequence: CASSSQREETQYF. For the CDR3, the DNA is TGTGCCAGTAGTTCCCAACGGGAAGAGACCCAGTACTTC.

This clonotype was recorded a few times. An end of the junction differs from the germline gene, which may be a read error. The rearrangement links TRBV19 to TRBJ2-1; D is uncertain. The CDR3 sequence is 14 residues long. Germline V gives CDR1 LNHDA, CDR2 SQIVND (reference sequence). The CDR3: CASQRPGSFNEQFF. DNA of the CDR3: TGTGCCAGCCAACGGCCCGGGTCCTTCAATGAGCAGTTCTTC.